This T cell receptor (beta chain) appears in the sequencing data of a study of tumor-infiltrating lymphocytes in primary liver carcinoma. This clonotype came up a few times. For each extraction, RNA and DNA were obtained together from about 21-30 mg of unsorted bulk tissue. The researchers produced TCR beta cDNA from approximately 460 ng total RNA with a constant-region primer. Three nested multiplex PCR rounds, a slightly modified ARM-PCR, produced the libraries for TCR beta. Both of the initial two PCR rounds ran for around 9 cycles and employed TRBV1-TRBV30 forward primers alongside a C-beta reverse primer. TCRdb reanalysed the multiplex PCR reads using MiXCR and keeps one entry per CDR3 protein. The sample holds about 190,000 distinct CDR3 sequences, around four fifths seen once. Germline lookup yields CDR1 SGHAT and CDR2 FQNNGV. The V gene lost 0 bases and the J gene lost 5 bases, with 7 bases spanning the gap. The CDR3 has 13 residues.

The sequence derives from a man aged 40-49 years with primary liver carcinoma and hepatitis B virus infection. The chain is built from TRBV11-2 and TRBJ1-1; D is ambiguous. Sequenced: tumor tissue from primary liver carcinoma. CDR3 in amino acids: CASSLEVGTEAFF. The CDR3 DNA is TGTGCCAGCAGCTTAGAAGTAGGTACTGAAGCTTTCTTT.